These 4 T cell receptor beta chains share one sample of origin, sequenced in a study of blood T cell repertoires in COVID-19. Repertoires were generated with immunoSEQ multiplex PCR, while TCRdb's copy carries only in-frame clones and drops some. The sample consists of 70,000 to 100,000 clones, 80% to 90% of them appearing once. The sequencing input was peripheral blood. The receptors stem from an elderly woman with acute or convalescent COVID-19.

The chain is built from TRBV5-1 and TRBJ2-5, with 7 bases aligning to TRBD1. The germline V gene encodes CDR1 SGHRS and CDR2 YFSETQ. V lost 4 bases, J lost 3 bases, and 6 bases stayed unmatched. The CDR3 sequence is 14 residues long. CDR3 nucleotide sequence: TGCGCCAGCAGCAACTTACAGGGGAAAGAGACCCAGTACTTC. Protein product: CASSNLQGKETQYF.

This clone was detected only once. DNA of the CDR3: TGTGCCAGCAGCAGACCGGACAGTCCGATGAACACTGAAGCTTTCTTT. Its protein is CASSRPDSPMNTEAFF. The chain uses TRBV12-1 and TRBJ1-1; TRBD1, the table's D call, was not compared with the DNA. TRBV12-1 constitutes a pseudogene. This CDR3 comprises 16 residues.

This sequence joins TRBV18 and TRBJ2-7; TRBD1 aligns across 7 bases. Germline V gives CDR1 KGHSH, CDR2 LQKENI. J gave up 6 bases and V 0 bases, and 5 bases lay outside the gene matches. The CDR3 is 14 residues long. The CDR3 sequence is CASSPPLPGGEQYF. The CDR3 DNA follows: TGTGCCAGCTCACCACCGCTGCCAGGGGGCGAGCAGTACTTC.

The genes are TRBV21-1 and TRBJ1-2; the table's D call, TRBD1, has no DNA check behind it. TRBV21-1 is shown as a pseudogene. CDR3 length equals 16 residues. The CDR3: CASIPDRGRTNYGYTF. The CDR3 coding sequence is TGTGCCAGCATCCCGGACAGGGGGCGGACTAACTATGGCTACACCTTC.